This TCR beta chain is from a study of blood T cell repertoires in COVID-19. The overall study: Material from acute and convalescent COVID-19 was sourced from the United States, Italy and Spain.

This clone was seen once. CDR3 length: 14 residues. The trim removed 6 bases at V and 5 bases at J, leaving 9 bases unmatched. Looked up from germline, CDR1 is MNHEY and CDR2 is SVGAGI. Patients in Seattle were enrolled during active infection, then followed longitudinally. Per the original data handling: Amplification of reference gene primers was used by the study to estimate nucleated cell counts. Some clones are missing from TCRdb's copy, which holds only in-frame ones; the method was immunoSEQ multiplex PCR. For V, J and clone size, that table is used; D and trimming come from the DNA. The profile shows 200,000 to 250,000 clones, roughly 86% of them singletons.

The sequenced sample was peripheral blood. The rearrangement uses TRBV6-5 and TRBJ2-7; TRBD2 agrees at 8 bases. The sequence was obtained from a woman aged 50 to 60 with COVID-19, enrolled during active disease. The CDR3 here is CASRWTGGPNEQYV. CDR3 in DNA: TGTGCCAGCAGATGGACGGGGGGGCCAAACGAGCAGTACGTC.